Listed below are T cell receptor beta chains from one sample, sequenced in a study of blood T cell repertoires in COVID-19. Sequencing was performed with immunoSEQ multiplex PCR; in TCRdb, only in-frame clones are kept and a portion is missing. The sample lists about 110,000 clones, roughly 85% seen once, with over 2% in the top ten. The source material was peripheral blood. The origin of the receptors is a human donor in a cohort sampled during active COVID-19. CDR3s include the opening cysteine and the closing phenylalanine or tryptophan. Each record gives: V gene, D gene, CDR3 length, J gene, clone size, CDR3 protein, CDR3 DNA. The D gene is left open where the match is weak. Some rows have no size entry. The others give once, few or many, or a class for an expanded clone.

v_gene: TRBV27
d_gene: NA
len: 15
j_gene: TRBJ1-5
abundance: few
CDR3aa: CASSPGTGGVQPQHF
CDR3nt: TGTGCCAGCAGTCCCGGGACGGGGGGTGTTCAGCCCCAGCATTTT

v_gene: TRBV19
d_gene: TRBD1
len: 16
j_gene: TRBJ2-2
abundance: once
CDR3aa: CASSTRQGLKTGELFF
CDR3nt: TGTGCCAGTAGTACAAGACAGGGCCTTAAGACCGGGGAGCTGTTTTTT

v_gene: TRBV5-1
d_gene: NA
len: 14
j_gene: TRBJ1-1
abundance: NA
CDR3aa: CASSWALTNTEAFF
CDR3nt: TGCGCCAGCAGCTGGGCTTTGACGAACACTGAAGCTTTCTTT

v_gene: TRBV2
d_gene: TRBD1
len: 15
j_gene: TRBJ1-5
abundance: NA
CDR3aa: CASSSVRTGTQPQHF
CDR3nt: TGTGCCAGCAGTTCTGTGCGGACAGGGACTCAGCCCCAGCATTTT

v_gene: TRBV7-3
d_gene: NA
len: 13
j_gene: TRBJ2-3
abundance: NA
CDR3aa: CASSLSFLDTQYF
CDR3nt: TGTGCCAGCAGCTTAAGTTTCTTAGATACGCAGTATTTT

v_gene: TRBV11-3
d_gene: TRBD1
len: 19
j_gene: TRBJ2-1
abundance: few
CDR3aa: CASSSHPSPSRTGRNEQFF
CDR3nt: TGTGCCAGCAGCTCCCACCCTAGCCCCTCCCGGACAGGGCGAAATGAGCAGTTCTTC

v_gene: TRBV18
d_gene: NA
len: 14
j_gene: TRBJ2-7
abundance: few
CDR3aa: CASSRSGSSYEQYF
CDR3nt: TGTGCCAGCTCACGATCGGGTAGCTCCTACGAGCAGTACTTC

v_gene: TRBV7-9
d_gene: TRBD2
len: 16
j_gene: TRBJ2-2
abundance: NA
CDR3aa: CASSLPSGLAPGELFF
CDR3nt: TGTGCCAGCAGCCTACCTAGCGGTTTGGCCCCCGGGGAGCTGTTTTTT

v_gene: TRBV11-1
d_gene: TRBD2
len: 16
j_gene: TRBJ2-3
abundance: NA
CDR3aa: CASSSRLAGGTRAQYF
CDR3nt: TGTGCCAGCAGCTCGAGACTAGCGGGGGGCACCAGGGCGCAGTATTTT

v_gene: TRBV27
d_gene: TRBD1
len: 15
j_gene: TRBJ1-2
abundance: NA
CDR3aa: CASSHQGAPNYGYTF
CDR3nt: TGTGCCAGCAGTCACCAGGGGGCGCCTAACTATGGCTACACCTTC

v_gene: TRBV14
d_gene: TRBD1
len: 13
j_gene: TRBJ2-5
abundance: NA
CDR3aa: CASRRTGEETQYF
CDR3nt: TGTGCCAGCAGGCGGACAGGGGAAGAGACCCAGTACTTC

v_gene: TRBV3-1/TRBV3-2
d_gene: TRBD2
len: 18
j_gene: TRBJ2-2
abundance: few
CDR3aa: CASSQEGLAGGGTGELFF
CDR3nt: TGTGCCAGCAGCCAGGAGGGACTAGCGGGAGGGGGGACCGGGGAGCTGTTTTTT

v_gene: TRBV5-1
d_gene: TRBD1
len: 15
j_gene: TRBJ1-6
abundance: NA
CDR3aa: CASSPETGKDSPLHF
CDR3nt: TGCGCCAGCAGCCCAGAGACAGGGAAGGATTCACCCCTCCACTTT

v_gene: TRBV7-9
d_gene: TRBD1
len: 13
j_gene: TRBJ1-2
abundance: NA
CDR3aa: CASSYGQGYGYTF
CDR3nt: TGTGCCAGCAGTTACGGACAGGGGTATGGCTACACCTTC

v_gene: TRBV27
d_gene: NA
len: 10
j_gene: TRBJ2-5
abundance: NA
CDR3aa: CASPKETQYF
CDR3nt: TGTGCCAGCCCAAAAGAGACCCAGTACTTC

v_gene: TRBV6-5
d_gene: TRBD1
len: 14
j_gene: TRBJ1-2
abundance: NA
CDR3aa: CASTKGQGAQGYTF
CDR3nt: TGTGCCAGCACCAAGGGGCAGGGGGCGCAGGGCTACACCTTC

v_gene: TRBV5-1
d_gene: NA
len: 14
j_gene: TRBJ2-7
abundance: NA
CDR3aa: CASSLEDPRHEQYF
CDR3nt: TGCGCCAGCAGCTTGGAGGATCCGAGGCACGAGCAGTACTTC

v_gene: TRBV5-1
d_gene: NA
len: 18
j_gene: TRBJ2-3
abundance: once
CDR3aa: CASSLLDYGTLEADTQYF
CDR3nt: TGCGCCAGCAGCTTATTAGACTACGGGACTCTTGAGGCCGATACGCAGTATTTT

v_gene: TRBV6-5
d_gene: TRBD1
len: 15
j_gene: TRBJ1-2
abundance: once
CDR3aa: CASIPTGAANYGYTF
CDR3nt: TGTGCCAGCATTCCGACAGGGGCCGCTAACTATGGCTACACCTTC

v_gene: TRBV6-6
d_gene: NA
len: 15
j_gene: TRBJ2-4
abundance: NA
CDR3aa: CASTREGGDQNIQYF
CDR3nt: TGTGCCAGCACCCGAGAGGGCGGGGATCAAAACATTCAGTACTTC

v_gene: TRBV6-5
d_gene: TRBD1
len: 13
j_gene: TRBJ2-2
abundance: once
CDR3aa: CASNGQGVGELFF
CDR3nt: TGTGCCAGCAATGGACAGGGAGTCGGGGAGCTGTTTTTT

v_gene: TRBV9
d_gene: NA
len: 15
j_gene: TRBJ2-2
abundance: NA
CDR3aa: CASSPNIGVPGELFF
CDR3nt: TGTGCCAGCAGCCCGAATATTGGAGTCCCCGGGGAGCTGTTTTTT

v_gene: TRBV25-1
d_gene: NA
len: 15
j_gene: TRBJ2-7
abundance: NA
CDR3aa: CASSPREGASYEQYF
CDR3nt: TGTGCCAGCAGCCCCCGGGAGGGGGCCTCCTACGAGCAGTACTTC

v_gene: TRBV10-1
d_gene: TRBD2
len: 20
j_gene: TRBJ2-3
abundance: few
CDR3aa: CASSGVAQLLIRGEMDTQYF
CDR3nt: TGCGCCAGCAGTGGAGTCGCACAACTACTAATTCGGGGGGAAATGGATACGCAGTATTTT

v_gene: TRBV7-2
d_gene: NA
len: 16
j_gene: TRBJ1-3
abundance: once
CDR3aa: CASSLVGGYSGNTIYF
CDR3nt: TGTGCCAGCAGCTTAGTGGGAGGGTACTCTGGAAACACCATATATTTT

v_gene: TRBV10-2
d_gene: TRBD1
len: 18
j_gene: TRBJ1-4
abundance: NA
CDR3aa: CASSEGTEPNYLNEKLFF
CDR3nt: TGCGCCAGCAGTGAGGGGACAGAACCCAACTATCTTAATGAAAAACTGTTTTTT

v_gene: TRBV3-1/TRBV3-2
d_gene: NA
len: 14
j_gene: TRBJ2-4
abundance: once
CDR3aa: CASSQGQGLLIQYF
CDR3nt: TGTGCCAGCAGCCAAGGTCAAGGACTCCTTATTCAGTACTTC

v_gene: TRBV29-1
d_gene: TRBD2
len: 14
j_gene: TRBJ2-3
abundance: NA
CDR3aa: CSVGLAGGTDTQYF
CDR3nt: TGCAGCGTTGGACTAGCGGGGGGCACAGATACGCAGTATTTT

v_gene: TRBV29-1
d_gene: TRBD1
len: 14
j_gene: TRBJ2-1
abundance: NA
CDR3aa: CSVSDRGLIGGQFF
CDR3nt: TGCAGCGTCTCCGACAGGGGGCTAATTGGTGGGCAGTTCTTC

v_gene: TRBV18
d_gene: TRBD1
len: 16
j_gene: TRBJ1-3
abundance: NA
CDR3aa: CASSQMTGSAGNTIYF
CDR3nt: TGTGCCAGCTCACAGATGACAGGGAGCGCTGGAAACACCATATATTTT

v_gene: TRBV6-5
d_gene: NA
len: 13
j_gene: TRBJ2-7
abundance: NA
CDR3aa: CASSIGVNYEQYF
CDR3nt: TGTGCCAGCAGTATAGGGGTGAACTACGAGCAGTACTTC

v_gene: TRBV29-1
d_gene: NA
len: 10
j_gene: TRBJ2-5
abundance: NA
CDR3aa: CSVEEETQYF
CDR3nt: TGCAGCGTTGAGGAGGAGACCCAGTACTTC

v_gene: TRBV5-1
d_gene: NA
len: 15
j_gene: TRBJ2-7
abundance: few
CDR3aa: CASRFGQWGSYEQYF
CDR3nt: TGCGCCAGCAGATTTGGACAGTGGGGGTCCTACGAGCAGTACTTC

v_gene: TRBV4-1
d_gene: TRBD1
len: 16
j_gene: TRBJ2-7
abundance: NA
CDR3aa: CASSQRGQGASYEQYF
CDR3nt: TGCGCCAGCAGCCAAAGGGGACAGGGAGCCTCCTACGAGCAGTACTTC

v_gene: TRBV5-1
d_gene: TRBD1
len: 16
j_gene: TRBJ2-2
abundance: NA
CDR3aa: CASSLRDRGLTGELFF
CDR3nt: TGCGCCAGCAGCTTGAGGGACAGGGGGCTAACCGGGGAGCTGTTTTTT

v_gene: TRBV7-9
d_gene: NA
len: 15
j_gene: TRBJ1-2
abundance: NA
CDR3aa: CASSSDTRPNYGYTF
CDR3nt: TGTGCCAGCAGCTCCGACACCCGACCTAACTATGGCTACACCTTC

v_gene: TRBV6-6
d_gene: NA
len: 15
j_gene: TRBJ2-7
abundance: NA
CDR3aa: CASSYSSNPPGEQYF
CDR3nt: TGTGCCAGCAGTTACTCGAGTAACCCCCCGGGAGAGCAGTACTTC

v_gene: TRBV24-1
d_gene: NA
len: 19
j_gene: TRBJ1-5
abundance: NA
CDR3aa: CATSERDTGTWGPNQPQHF
CDR3nt: TGTGCCACCAGTGAACGGGACACAGGTACCTGGGGACCCAATCAGCCCCAGCATTTT

v_gene: TRBV6-6
d_gene: NA
len: 13
j_gene: TRBJ2-2
abundance: NA
CDR3aa: CASDRSNTGELFF
CDR3nt: TGTGCCAGCGACAGATCGAACACCGGGGAGCTGTTTTTT

v_gene: TRBV5-8
d_gene: TRBD1
len: 17
j_gene: TRBJ1-4
abundance: NA
CDR3aa: CASSLERLQGLGEKLFF
CDR3nt: TGTGCCAGCAGCTTGGAACGTTTACAGGGGTTGGGTGAAAAACTGTTTTTT

v_gene: TRBV15
d_gene: TRBD1
len: 19
j_gene: TRBJ2-6
abundance: NA
CDR3aa: CATSRDRATGGSGANVLTF
CDR3nt: TGTGCCACCAGCAGAGATCGGGCGACAGGGGGCTCTGGGGCCAACGTCCTGACTTTC

v_gene: TRBV19
d_gene: NA
len: 15
j_gene: TRBJ1-1
abundance: NA
CDR3aa: CASSDLGGPNTEAFF
CDR3nt: TGTGCCAGTAGTGATTTGGGGGGGCCGAACACTGAAGCTTTCTTT

v_gene: TRBV7-2
d_gene: TRBD1
len: 14
j_gene: TRBJ2-7
abundance: NA
CDR3aa: CASSRGTGEYEQYF
CDR3nt: TGTGCCAGCAGCCGGGGGACAGGAGAGTACGAGCAGTACTTC

v_gene: TRBV19
d_gene: TRBD1
len: 15
j_gene: TRBJ2-1
abundance: NA
CDR3aa: CASSMDRGRYNEQFF
CDR3nt: TGTGCCAGTAGTATGGACAGGGGGCGATACAATGAGCAGTTCTTC

v_gene: TRBV12-3/TRBV12-4
d_gene: NA
len: 13
j_gene: TRBJ2-7
abundance: many
CDR3aa: CASSLVYYYEQYF
CDR3nt: TGTGCCAGCAGTTTAGTTTACTACTACGAGCAGTACTTC